Below, 32 T cell receptor beta chains from the same sample are listed, as sequenced in a study of blood T cell repertoires in COVID-19. Sequencing used immunoSEQ multiplex PCR; TCRdb keeps in-frame clones, though not all of them. The repertoire includes about 260,000 clones, 80% to 90% of them detected once, and roughly 3.3% sits in the top ten. The sequencing sample was made of peripheral blood. Receptors originate from a woman aged 40 to 50 with acute or convalescent COVID-19.

This chain links TRBV5-1 with TRBJ1-6; 10 bases match TRBD1. The CDR3 spans 15 residues. Germline values: CDR1 SGHRS, CDR2 YFSETQ. V lost 2 bases to trimming and J lost 9 bases; unmatched junction nucleotides: 5. The CDR3 DNA reads as TGCGCCAGCAGCTTTGACAGGGGGCAGGGTTCACCCCTCCACTTT. Its protein product is CASSFDRGQGSPLHF.

This chain links TRBV7-6 with TRBJ1-6; D possibly corresponds to TRBD1 (5 bases). CDR3 length equals 16 residues. Trimming removed 1 base at V and 7 bases at J, with 14 bases between. Germline-derived CDR1 and CDR2 are SGHVS and FNYEAQ. CDR3 bases: TGTGCCAGCAGCTTAGGCGGGGGTACCGGGAATTCACCCCTCCACTTT. Encoded protein: CASSLGGGTGNSPLHF.

The rearrangement joins TRBV7-9 to TRBJ2-3, with 11 positions matching TRBD2. V dropped 5 bases and J dropped 0; count of bases not matched to a gene: 4. CDR1 and CDR2 from the germline V gene are SEHNR and FQNEAQ (reference sequence). The CDR3 has 16 amino acids. The CDR3 DNA reads as TGTGCCAGCAGCGAGCGACTAGCGGGGAGCACAGATACGCAGTATTTT. Translation: CASSERLAGSTDTQYF. Based on the CDR3 plus reference TRBV7-9 and TRBJ2-3, the full variable domain is DTGVSQNPRHKITKRGQNVTFRCDPISEHNRLYWYRQTLGQGPEFLTYFQNEAQLEKSRLLSDRFSAERPKGSFSTLEIQRTEQGDSAMYLCASSERLAGSTDTQYFGPGTRLTVL.

The J gene is TRBJ1-2, the V gene TRBV3-1 (or the pseudogene TRBV3-2), with 7 bases aligning to TRBD1. Germline lookup yields CDR1 LGHDT and CDR2 YNNKEL (reference sequence). The CDR3 sequence is 14 residues long. V lost 2 bases to trimming and J lost 3 bases; unmatched junction nucleotides: 3. CDR3 sequence (DNA): TGTGCCAGCAGCCAACAACAGGGGTACTATGGCTACACCTTC. Amino acids: CASSQQQGYYGYTF.

The sample holds a few counts of this clone. CDR3 DNA: TGTGCCAGCAGTTTGGGACAGAGAAATGAAAAACTGTTTTTT. It yields the protein CASSLGQRNEKLFF. The chain uses TRBV2 and TRBJ1-4; 7 positions match TRBD1. V lost 5 bases and J lost 5; bases outside the gene matches: 5. Germline CDR1 SNHLY, CDR2 FYNNEI. The CDR3 length is 14 residues.

This clone has just a few counts. The chain recombines TRBV5-6 with TRBJ1-2; TRBD1 agrees at 7 bases. The CDR3 is 14 residues long. Germline trimming cut 2 bases from V and 2 bases from J; bases unmatched to any gene: 3. Germline assignment: CDR1 SGHDT and CDR2 YYEEEE. CDR3 DNA: TGTGCCAGCAGCTTATCAGGGGGGAACTATGGCTACACCTTC. This sequence encodes CASSLSGGNYGYTF. Variable domain in full (rest from reference TRBV5-6 and TRBJ1-2): DAGVTQSPTHLIKTRGQQVTLRCSPKSGHDTVSWYQQALGQGPQFIFQYYEEEERQRGNFPDRFSGHQFPNYSSELNVNALLLGDSALYLCASSLSGGNYGYTFGSGTRLTVV.

The CDR3 sequence is CASSPPWEGQFF. The CDR3, as DNA: TGTGCCAGCAGCCCCCCGTGGGAGGGGCAGTTCTTC. The chain has TRBV7-9 and TRBJ2-1, with 7 nucleotides matching TRBD2. The V gene's germline CDR1 is SEHNR and CDR2 FQNEAQ (reference sequence). Losses at the gene ends were 5 bases for V and 12 bases for J; bases not matched to a gene: 7. The CDR3 spans 12 residues.

As to this clone: The sample has other DNA sequences that encode this CDR3 too. This chain connects TRBV5-1 to TRBJ1-1, with TRBD1 as a possible D gene (5 bases). CDR3 size: 14 residues. V was trimmed by 1 base and J by 2 bases, leaving 9 bases between them. Germline V lookup: CDR1 SGHRS, CDR2 YFSETQ. The CDR3 DNA reads as TGCGCCAGCAGCTTGCGACAGAGCAACACTGAAGCTTTCTTT. It codes for CASSLRQSNTEAFF.

This rearrangement joins TRBV10-3 to TRBJ1-2, with D perhaps matching TRBD1 (5 bases). V was pared by 5 bases and J by 0 bases, with 25 bases between. The V gene's germline CDR1 is ENHRY and CDR2 SYGVKD. The CDR3 loop spans 19 amino acids. As DNA, the CDR3 is TGTGCCATCAGTTCTTTCAGGGTCCTACAGGACCCCTCTAACTATGGCTACACCTTC. Translating gives CAISSFRVLQDPSNYGYTF.

This chain links TRBV2 with TRBJ2-3; D is possibly TRBD1 (5 bases). CDR3 length equals 17 residues. V lost 5 bases to trimming and J lost 3 bases, with 21 bases between them. In germline, CDR1 is SNHLY, CDR2 FYNNEI. In DNA, the CDR3 is TGTGCCAGCAGTCGCACGCTGCAAGAGGACACTACAGATACGCAGTATTTT. Protein product: CASSRTLQEDTTDTQYF.

This chain links TRBV6-6 with TRBJ2-5, with 12 nucleotides matching TRBD1. Losses at the gene ends were 6 bases for V and 3 bases for J; bases not matched to a gene: 5. This CDR3 spans 15 amino acids. The germline CDR1 and CDR2 sequences are MNHNY and SVGAGI (reference sequence). The chain's CDR3 is CASRAGTGGEETQYF. The DNA of the CDR3 is TGTGCCAGCAGGGCCGGGACAGGGGGCGAAGAGACCCAGTACTTC.

The chain couples TRBV19 to TRBJ2-7, with 15 positions matching TRBD2. The germline CDR1 and CDR2 sequences are LNHDA and SQIVND (reference sequence). This CDR3 spans 20 amino acids. Losses at the gene ends were 0 bases for V and 3 bases for J; bases not matched to a gene: 12. The CDR3 loop reads CASSIDSGQGLAGGIYEQYV. The CDR3 coding sequence is TGTGCCAGTAGTATAGATTCGGGACAGGGACTAGCGGGGGGCATCTACGAGCAGTACGTC.

The sample holds one count of this clone. The chain is built from TRBV11-2 and TRBJ1-2; TRBD1 might be the D (6 bases). The germline V gene encodes CDR1 SGHAT and CDR2 FQNNGV. Trimming took 4 bases from V and 6 from J, leaving 15 bases between them. The CDR3 has 14 residues. DNA for the CDR3: TGTGCCAGCAGCTACGGGGGGGGCGCGGATGGCTACACCTTC. This gives the protein CASSYGGGADGYTF.

The rearrangement links TRBV5-1 to TRBJ1-2, with 7 bases that match TRBD1. This CDR3 is built from 16 residues. Germline V lookup: CDR1 SGHRS, CDR2 YFSETQ. V shed 4 bases and J 2 bases; nucleotides not matched to a gene: 11. CDR3 loop: CASSPGDSLGNYGYTF. In DNA, the CDR3 is TGCGCCAGCAGCCCCGGGGACAGCCTAGGCAACTATGGCTACACCTTC.

The chain carries TRBV7-6 and TRBJ2-5; D call uncertain. CDR3 length: 12 residues. The germline V gene has CDR1 SGHVS and CDR2 FNYEAQ. V lost 1 base and J 7 bases, leaving 7 bases between the germline ends. The CDR3 DNA is TGTGCCAGCAGCTTAGATAGAGGGACCCAGTACTTC. Encoded protein: CASSLDRGTQYF.

This chain joins TRBV6-5 and TRBJ1-1; no reliable D call. V was shortened by 5 bases and J by 0 bases, with 10 bases between the two germline ends. Germline CDR1 and CDR2: MNHEY and SVGAGI. The CDR3 runs 14 residues. CDR3: CASSPVRMNTEAFF. The CDR3, as DNA: TGTGCCAGCAGTCCCGTTAGAATGAACACTGAAGCTTTCTTT.

Concerning this clone itself: Within the sample, other DNA sequences also encode this same CDR3. The chain employs TRBV29-1 and TRBJ1-1; a weak D match, TRBD1 (5 bases). The germline V gene encodes CDR1 SQVTM and CDR2 ANQGSEA. This CDR3 comprises 13 residues. Trimming removed 1 base at V and 4 bases at J, with 10 bases between. CDR3 protein: CSVEVGGGTEAFF. Written as DNA, the CDR3 is TGCAGCGTTGAAGTCGGGGGGGGCACTGAAGCTTTCTTT.

The V gene is TRBV5-1, the J gene TRBJ2-3, with 8 bases aligning to TRBD2. The CDR3 consists of 15 residues. V shed 4 bases, J shed 0 bases, and the junction held 4 bases outside the gene matches. Germline V gene lookup returns CDR1 SGHRS and CDR2 YFSETQ. The CDR3 coding sequence is TGCGCCAGCAGCCCAGCGGGGGAAAGCACAGATACGCAGTATTTT. Amino acids: CASSPAGESTDTQYF.

The chain employs TRBV13 and TRBJ2-5; unclear D gene. CDR1 and CDR2 from the germline V gene are PRHDT and FYEKMQ (reference sequence). The CDR3 extends over 13 amino acids. The ends were cut back, 5 bases at V and 4 bases at J, with 11 bases in the middle. CDR3 nucleotide sequence: TGTGCCAGCAGCGCCACTACCCGAGAGACCCAGTACTTC. Translated, it gives CASSATTRETQYF. Combining the CDR3 with reference TRBV13 and TRBJ2-5 gives the whole variable domain AAGVIQSPRHLIKEKRETATLKCYPIPRHDTVYWYQQGPGQDPQFLISFYEKMQSDKGSIPDRFSAQQFSDYHSELNMSSLELGDSALYFCASSATTRETQYFGPGTRLLVL.

The V gene is TRBV19, the J gene TRBJ1-2; no definite D call. V lost 7 bases to trimming and J lost 5 bases, with 20 bases between them. The CDR3 runs 15 residues. Germline lookup yields CDR1 LNHDA and CDR2 SQIVND (reference sequence). In nucleotides, the CDR3 is TGTGCCAGTATGAGAAGAGGGAGGCCGGGGTATGGCTACACCTTC. Translating it yields CASMRRGRPGYGYTF. The full variable domain, in which reference TRBV19 and TRBJ1-2 provide the parts outside the CDR3, is DGGITQSPKYLFRKEGQNVTLSCEQNLNHDAMYWYRQDPGQGLRLIYYSQIVNDFQKGDIAEGYSVSREKKESFPLTVTSAQKNPTAFYLCASMRRGRPGYGYTFGSGTRLTVV.

For the CDR3, the DNA is TGTGCCAGCAGCCAAGGACCTAGCTCCTACGAGCAGTACGTC. The encoded protein is CASSQGPSSYEQYV. V usage is TRBV3-1 (or the pseudogene TRBV3-2) and J usage is TRBJ2-7, with D unclear. The germline CDR1 and CDR2 sequences are LGHDT and YNNKEL (reference sequence). The germline V and J ends were trimmed by 1 base and 0 bases, with 7 bases remaining between them. There are 14 residues in the CDR3.

The chain recombines TRBV10-2 with TRBJ2-5; 8 nucleotides line up with TRBD2. CDR3 size: 13 residues. The V and J ends lost 6 bases and 6 bases, in that order; junction bases with no gene match: 6. CDR1 and CDR2 from the germline V gene are WSHSY and SAAADI. This CDR3 is CASRTGGLKTQYF. Here the CDR3 DNA reads TGCGCCAGCAGGACGGGGGGGCTGAAGACCCAGTACTTC.

This clone was recorded once. This chain connects TRBV6-5 to TRBJ1-2; D remains ambiguous. There are 14 residues in the CDR3. The ends were cut back, 0 bases at V and 4 bases at J, with 9 bases in the middle. Germline V lookup: CDR1 MNHEY, CDR2 SVGAGI. Written as DNA, the CDR3 is TGTGCCAGCAGTTACTCGGTCAGGTTCTATGGCTACACCTTC. Its protein is CASSYSVRFYGYTF.

The chain carries TRBV18 and TRBJ1-2; TRBD1 agrees at 7 bases. CDR3 length: 14 residues. CDR1 and CDR2 from the germline V gene are KGHSH and LQKENI. V lost 5 bases, J lost 8 bases, and 11 bases stayed unmatched. In DNA, the CDR3 is TGTGCCAGCTCAAGTGGGACAGACGCTATGGGCTACACCTTC. This gives the protein CASSSGTDAMGYTF.

The rearrangement links TRBV21-1 to TRBJ1-1; the table's D gene call, TRBD1, was not cross checked with the DNA. TRBV21-1 is a documented pseudogene. This CDR3 spans 13 amino acids. The chain's CDR3 is CASSKEGVAEAFF. Here the CDR3 DNA reads TGTGCCAGCAGCAAAGAGGGGGTGGCTGAAGCTTTCTTT.

This chain joins TRBV5-6 and TRBJ1-3; D gene ambiguous. CDR1 and CDR2 from the germline V gene are SGHDT and YYEEEE. This CDR3 spans 15 amino acids. Trimming pared 0 bases from V and 4 bases from J, leaving 11 bases between. CDR3 loop: CASSLGQQLGNTIYF. Written as DNA, the CDR3 is TGTGCCAGCAGCTTGGGTCAACAGCTGGGAAACACCATATATTTT.

The chain couples TRBV25-1 to TRBJ1-2; TRBD1 might be the D (5 bases). Trimming took off 3 bases at V and 7 bases at J, with 9 bases between the two ends. This CDR3 has 12 amino acids. CDR1 and CDR2 from the germline V gene are MGHDK and SYGVNS. For the CDR3, the DNA is TGTGCCAGCAGTGAGTCAGGGTTTGGCTACACCTTC. This translates into CASSESGFGYTF.

Of note for this clone: Other DNA variants within this sample encode the same CDR3. The V gene is TRBV7-6, the J gene TRBJ2-3, with 10 bases identical to TRBD2. Germline V gives CDR1 SGHVS, CDR2 FNYEAQ. This CDR3 has 15 residues. V shed 3 bases and J 4 bases; nucleotides not matched to a gene: 4. The CDR3 sequence: CASSFSGGAADTQYF. The CDR3 DNA sequence: TGTGCCAGCAGCTTCAGCGGGGGGGCCGCAGATACGCAGTATTTT.

This clone was observed a handful of times. The gene calls are TRBV5-5 and TRBJ2-7, with 11 bases lining up with TRBD1. V was clipped by 3 bases and J by 2 bases; unmatched bases: 7. Germline V gives CDR1 SGHKS, CDR2 YYEKEE (reference sequence). The length of the CDR3 is 16 residues. The chain's CDR3 is CASSSVGQGAPYEQYV. DNA for the CDR3: TGTGCCAGCAGCTCAGTCGGACAGGGGGCCCCCTACGAGCAGTACGTC.

V gene TRBV9 combines with J gene TRBJ1-1; D perhaps matches TRBD1 (5 bases). From germline, CDR1 is SGDLS and CDR2 YYNGEE. V was shortened by 0 bases and J by 4 bases, with 10 bases between the two germline ends. This CDR3 comprises 14 residues. CDR3 nucleotides: TGTGCCAGCAGCGTAGGTCGGCAGGGCACTGAAGCTTTCTTT. This gives the protein CASSVGRQGTEAFF.

The CDR3 is CASGLVYARGFNSPLHF. Written as DNA, the CDR3 is TGTGCTAGTGGTTTGGTTTACGCCCGGGGATTTAATTCACCCCTCCACTTT. The V gene is TRBV12-5, the J gene TRBJ1-6; the D is unclear. Germline CDR1 reads LGHNT; CDR2 reads FRNRAP. This CDR3 is 17 amino acids long. V lost 0 bases and J lost 6, with 15 bases in between.

The chain has TRBV3-1 (or the pseudogene TRBV3-2) and TRBJ1-6; 7 bases are shared with TRBD1. From germline, CDR1 is LGHDT and CDR2 YNNKEL (reference sequence). The CDR3 consists of 16 residues. V was pared by 4 bases and J by 6 bases, with 9 bases of the junction left unmatched. The CDR3 here is CASSPSRGQINSPLHF. The CDR3 DNA sequence: TGTGCCAGCAGCCCAAGTAGGGGACAGATTAATTCACCCCTCCACTTT.